The 23 T cell receptor beta chains listed next were all sequenced from one sample in a study of blood T cell repertoires in COVID-19. Clones were read by immunoSEQ multiplex PCR, and TCRdb kept only the in-frame ones, dropping some. The sample has 280,000 or so clones; around 90% are singletons. Sequencing was performed on PBMCs or T cells enriched from blood (not recorded which). The receptors were sampled from a woman between 35 and 50 years old who had recovered from COVID-19.

The chain uses TRBV7-8 and TRBJ2-5; TRBD2 matches 11 bases. CDR1 and CDR2 (germline): SGHVS, FQNEAQ. The CDR3 loop spans 13 amino acids. J was trimmed by 11 bases and V by 5 bases; bases with no gene match: 7. CDR3 bases: TGTGCCAGCAGCCAGGGGACTAGCGGAAAGCAGTACTTC. Translated, it gives CASSQGTSGKQYF.

The chain links TRBV24-1 to TRBJ1-2, with D possibly TRBD1 on 6 matching bases. The germline V gene has CDR1 KGHDR and CDR2 SFDVKD. Trimming removed 8 bases at V and 7 bases at J, with 22 bases between. The CDR3 is 15 amino acids. CDR3 amino acids: CATKDPNRGAGGYTF. The DNA of the CDR3 is TGTGCCACCAAAGACCCGAACCGGGGGGCTGGTGGCTACACCTTC.

The sample holds one count of this clone. V usage is TRBV9 and J usage is TRBJ2-7; 9 nucleotides align to TRBD2. Germline lookup yields CDR1 SGDLS and CDR2 YYNGEE. CDR3 length: 13 amino acids. The V segment lost 10 bases and the J segment 3 bases; nucleotides outside the gene matches: 8. Here the CDR3 reads CAGALLAGYEQYF. The DNA of the CDR3 is TGTGCCGGAGCCCTACTAGCGGGCTACGAGCAGTACTTC.

The V gene is TRBV18, the J gene TRBJ1-1; a weak D match, TRBD1 (6 bases). This CDR3 region has 14 residues. Germline CDR1 and CDR2: KGHSH and LQKENI. Trimming left V 4 bases short and J 0 bases short, with 9 bases between. In nucleotides, the CDR3 is TGTGCCAGCTCACGGGGACAACTGAACACTGAAGCTTTCTTT. Its protein is CASSRGQLNTEAFF.

The chain couples TRBV6-1 to TRBJ2-1; 7 nucleotides agree with TRBD2. V dropped 0 bases and J dropped 4; count of bases not matched to a gene: 6. Germline lookup yields CDR1 MNHNS and CDR2 SASEGT. The CDR3 spans 16 residues. The CDR3 coding sequence is TGTGCCAGCAGTGAAGCGCGGGACTACCCGTACAATGAGCAGTTCTTC. Translated, it gives CASSEARDYPYNEQFF.

This clone was counted a single time. This rearrangement joins TRBV10-3 to TRBJ2-7, with 7 bases that match TRBD1. Trimming removed 6 bases from V and 4 bases from J; junction bases left unmatched: 6. Germline CDR1 reads ENHRY; CDR2 reads SYGVKD. This CDR3 spans 13 amino acids. CDR3 protein: CAISQGESYEQYF. CDR3 nucleotide sequence: TGTGCCATCAGCCAGGGGGAGAGTTACGAGCAGTACTTC.

The rearrangement joins TRBV28 to TRBJ2-1, with D perhaps TRBD1 (6 bases). Germline-derived CDR1 and CDR2 are MDHEN and SYDVKM. The V end lost 2 bases, the J end lost 9 bases, and 14 bases lay between the germline ends. The CDR3 has 14 amino acids. The CDR3, as DNA: TGTGCCAGCAGTTTAAGGGACAATCAGGGTGAGCAGTTCTTC. It specifies CASSLRDNQGEQFF.

As DNA, the CDR3 is TGTGCCAGCAGCTCGGCGGGACAGCTCTACGAGCAGTACTTC. It encodes CASSSAGQLYEQYF. This chain uses TRBV5-4 with TRBJ2-7, with D tentatively TRBD1 (7 bases). V dropped 3 bases and J dropped 3 bases, with 13 bases sitting between them. The CDR3 has 14 residues. The germline gives CDR1 SGHNT, CDR2 YYREEE (reference sequence).

CDR3 bases: TGTGCCAGTAACCCATCAGAGCTAGCTAACTATGGCTACACCTTC. Translation gives CASNPSELANYGYTF. This chain connects TRBV19 to TRBJ1-2, with D uncertain. V gave up 7 bases and J gave up 0 bases, with 15 bases separating them. The CDR3 loop spans 15 amino acids. Germline values: CDR1 LNHDA, CDR2 SQIVND (reference sequence).

The chain combines TRBV11-2 with TRBJ2-3; 8 nucleotides align to TRBD1. The CDR3 contains 14 residues. Germline loops: CDR1 SGHAT, CDR2 FQNNGV. Trimming cost V 5 bases and J 6 bases; bases outside gene matches: 7. This CDR3 is CASSRQGQRDTQYF. CDR3 coding DNA: TGTGCCAGCAGCCGACAGGGGCAGCGCGATACGCAGTATTTT.

This chain connects TRBV15 to TRBJ2-5; 9 positions match TRBD1. In germline, CDR1 is LNHNV, CDR2 YYDKDF (reference sequence). The CDR3 sequence is 14 residues long. Trimming took 5 bases from V and 5 from J; bases not matched to a gene: 6. CDR3 DNA: TGTGCCACCAGCTCCTACGGACAGGGGGAGACCCAGTACTTC. The encoded protein is CATSSYGQGETQYF.

The chain has TRBV9 and TRBJ2-7; weak D call: TRBD1 (6 bases). The V gene's germline CDR1 is SGDLS and CDR2 YYNGEE. The germline V and J ends were trimmed by 4 bases and 2 bases, with 16 bases remaining between them. The CDR3 length is 15 residues. For the CDR3, the DNA is TGTGCCAGCAGCCCCAGAGAGGGGGTCGCCTACGAGCAGTACTTC. This codes for CASSPREGVAYEQYF.

This chain joins TRBV7-2 and TRBJ1-2; D is unclear. CDR1 and CDR2 (germline): SGHTA, FQGNSA. The V and J ends lost 2 bases and 2 bases respectively, with 9 bases between them. The CDR3 runs to 14 residues. Here the CDR3 reads CASSLTWQNYGYTF. DNA for the CDR3: TGTGCCAGCAGCTTAACGTGGCAGAACTATGGCTACACCTTC.

The chain couples TRBV7-2 to TRBJ1-2, with 9 bases identical to TRBD1. V lost 5 bases, J lost 8 bases, and 12 bases stayed unmatched. CDR1 is SGHTA and CDR2 is FQGNSA in the germline V gene. This CDR3 contains 15 residues. The CDR3 sequence: CASSLGQRTGAGYTF. The DNA of the CDR3 is TGTGCCAGCAGCCTCGGCCAGAGGACAGGGGCAGGCTACACCTTC.

The chain joins TRBV7-6 to TRBJ1-5; D remains unclear. The CDR3 has 13 residues. V shed 2 bases and J shed 7 bases, with 9 bases lying between them. Germline CDR1 is SGHVS and CDR2 is FNYEAQ. The CDR3: CASSLSLGQPQHF. CDR3 sequence (DNA): TGTGCCAGCAGCTTAAGTCTAGGACAGCCCCAGCATTTT. The variable domain in full, with the rest retrieved from reference TRBV7-6 and TRBJ1-5, is GAGVSQSPRYKVTKRGQDVALRCDPISGHVSLYWYRQALGQGPEFLTYFNYEAQQDKSGLPNDRFSAERPEGSISTLTIQRTEQRDSAMYRCASSLSLGQPQHFGDGTRLSIL.

The chain recombines TRBV11-2 with TRBJ2-2; 9 bases align to TRBD2. Germline values: CDR1 SGHAT, CDR2 FQNNGV. The CDR3 has 19 amino acids. V lost 5 bases, J lost 0 bases, and 13 bases stayed unmatched. The CDR3 DNA reads as TGTGCCAGCAGCGTCCGTGCTATTCTAGCGGGATCGAACACCGGGGAGCTGTTTTTT. It codes for CASSVRAILAGSNTGELFF.

J is TRBJ2-2 and V is TRBV6-2 or TRBV6-3; 11 bases align to TRBD2. Germline CDR1 is MNHEY and CDR2 is SVGEGT. Trimming took 5 bases from V and 0 from J; bases not matched to a gene: 5. The CDR3 has 17 amino acids. The CDR3 loop reads CASSPLSGRANTGELFF. Written as DNA, the CDR3 is TGTGCCAGCAGTCCCCTTAGCGGGAGGGCGAACACCGGGGAGCTGTTTTTT.

The chain employs TRBV28 and TRBJ2-7; 11 bases line up with TRBD1. The V and J ends lost 5 bases and 4 bases, in that order; junction bases with no gene match: 7. Germline-derived CDR1 and CDR2 are MDHEN and SYDVKM. This CDR3 has 15 residues. The CDR3 DNA reads TGTGCCAGCAGTCCTCGGGGACAGGGGGAGTACGAGCAGTACTTC. This gives the protein CASSPRGQGEYEQYF.

The gene calls are TRBV24-1 and TRBJ2-1, with 10 bases lining up with TRBD1. The CDR3 contains 16 residues. The germline gives CDR1 KGHDR, CDR2 SFDVKD. Trimming cost V 1 base and J 7 bases; bases outside gene matches: 6. In nucleotides, the CDR3 is TGTGCCACCAGTGATTTTGGGACAGGGGAAAGGAATGAGCAGTTCTTC. Protein sequence: CATSDFGTGERNEQFF.

The chain joins TRBV6-5 to TRBJ1-1; 7 bases align to TRBD1. V shed 5 bases and J 6 bases; nucleotides not matched to a gene: 12. The CDR3 loop spans 15 amino acids. Germline-derived CDR1 and CDR2 are MNHEY and SVGAGI. CDR3 coding DNA: TGTGCCAGCAGTAGGGGGCCCGGGACACGCGCTGAAGCTTTCTTT. Amino acids: CASSRGPGTRAEAFF.

The chain uses TRBV6-5 and TRBJ1-5; tentative D call: TRBD1 (5 bases). This CDR3 comprises 14 residues. V dropped 2 bases and J dropped 1 base, with 6 bases sitting between them. CDR1 and CDR2 from the germline V gene are MNHEY and SVGAGI. The CDR3 reads CASSYGHSNQPQHF. The CDR3 DNA reads TGTGCCAGCAGTTACGGACACAGCAATCAGCCCCAGCATTTT.

This chain uses TRBV27 with TRBJ1-2, with a weak D call TRBD1 (5 bases). Trimming left V 3 bases short and J 1 base short, with 12 bases between. CDR3 length: 15 amino acids. From germline, CDR1 is MNHEY and CDR2 SMNVEV (reference sequence). CDR3 nucleotide sequence: TGTGCCAGCAGTTTTGGGTCAGGGCGTAACTATGGCTACACCTTC. Translated, it gives CASSFGSGRNYGYTF.

The CDR3 nucleotides read TGTGCCAGCAGCTTTGCGGGAGGGGCCCAAGAGACCCAGTACTTC. It is translated as CASSFAGGAQETQYF. The rearrangement uses TRBV7-2 and TRBJ2-5; 9 bases line up with TRBD2. The CDR3 covers 15 residues. CDR1 and CDR2 (germline): SGHTA, FQGNSA. V lost 3 bases, J lost 1 base, and 3 bases stayed unmatched.